The next 14 T cell receptor beta chains were all read from a single sample in a study of T cells after yellow fever vaccination. Using its own MiXCR run on the 5' RACE reads, TCRdb lists one record per CDR3 protein. The data hold roughly 340,000 distinct CDR3 sequences, with roughly 4% observed a single time. Sequencing used PBMCs, obtained 5 days after the yellow fever booster vaccination. All receptors come from a young man who received the YFV17D yellow fever vaccine.

This clonotype occurred many times. The chain couples TRBV7-9 to TRBJ2-7; D ambiguous. The CDR3 runs to 12 residues. Trimming cost V 1 base and J 8 bases, with 9 bases left between them. From germline, CDR1 is SEHNR and CDR2 FQNEAQ (reference sequence). The CDR3 region is CASSLGRYKQYV. The CDR3 region has the DNA TGTGCCAGCAGCTTAGGGCGTTATAAGCAGTACGTC.

This clonotype was recorded many times. The CDR3 region is CASSEQYYEQYF. In DNA form, the CDR3 reads TGCGCCAGCAGCGAACAGTACTACGAGCAGTACTTC. The V gene is TRBV5-1, the J gene TRBJ2-7; the D is unclear. In germline, CDR1 is SGHRS, CDR2 YFSETQ. CDR3 length equals 12 residues. Trimming cost V 4 bases and J 3 bases, with 8 bases left between them.

This clonotype was found many times. The chain carries TRBV7-6 and TRBJ2-3; TRBD2 aligns across 8 bases. With V trimmed by 5 bases and J by 2 bases, 15 bases remained unmatched. This CDR3 is 18 amino acids long. Looked up from germline, CDR1 is SGHVS and CDR2 is FNYEAQ. The CDR3 reads CASSLGRARAGVTDTQYF. The CDR3 nucleotides read TGTGCCAGCAGCCTAGGACGGGCGCGAGCGGGGGTCACAGATACGCAGTATTTT.

This chain joins TRBV6-6 and TRBJ2-3, with TRBD1 as a possible D gene (6 bases). Trimming removed 1 base at V and 0 bases at J, with 11 bases between. CDR1 is MNHNY and CDR2 is SVGAGI in the germline V gene (reference sequence). This CDR3 spans 16 amino acids. This CDR3 reads CASSYWDTTSTDTQYF. The CDR3 DNA sequence: TGTGCCAGCAGTTACTGGGACACAACTAGCACAGATACGCAGTATTTT.

The chain couples TRBV5-1 to TRBJ2-5, with D tentatively TRBD1 (5 bases). The germline V gene has CDR1 SGHRS and CDR2 YFSETQ. Trimming left V 2 bases short and J 2 bases short, with 10 bases between. The CDR3 length is 14 residues. The DNA of the CDR3 is TGCGCCAGCAGCTTCCAAGGGGATCAAGAGACCCAGTACTTC. This codes for CASSFQGDQETQYF.

This clonotype showed up many times. The chain carries TRBV7-3 and TRBJ2-1; D gene ambiguous. The CDR3 extends over 16 amino acids. The V end was cut by 1 base, the J end by 0 bases, with 10 bases between. Germline CDR1 is SGHTA and CDR2 is FQGTGA. CDR3: CASSLMGSSSYNEQFF. The CDR3 coding sequence is TGTGCCAGCAGCTTAATGGGGTCCAGCTCCTACAATGAGCAGTTCTTC.

CDR3 sequence: CASSSIRGEAKNIQYF. The CDR3, as DNA: TGTGCCAGCAGCTCCATTCGGGGCGAGGCCAAAAACATTCAGTACTTC. The chain joins TRBV11-2 to TRBJ2-4; tentatively, D is TRBD1 or TRBD2 (5 bases each). The V end was cut by 4 bases, the J end by 1 base, with 14 bases between. The CDR3 covers 16 residues. CDR1 is SGHAT, CDR2 FQNNGV, per germline. The whole variable domain, remainder taken from reference TRBV11-2 and TRBJ2-4, is EAGVAQSPRYKIIEKRQSVAFWCNPISGHATLYWYQQILGQGPKLLIQFQNNGVVDDSQLPKDRFSAERLKGVDSTLKIQPAKLEDSAVYLCASSSIRGEAKNIQYFGAGTRLSVL.

This clonotype was detected only a few times. The gene calls are TRBV7-8 and TRBJ2-1; D assignment may be TRBD1 or TRBD2 (6 bases each). The CDR3 consists of 15 residues. V was shortened by 5 bases and J by 7 bases, with 18 bases between the two germline ends. Germline loops: CDR1 SGHVS, CDR2 FQNEAQ. The CDR3 sequence is CASSAPGGHLNEQFF. CDR3 DNA: TGTGCCAGCAGCGCCCCTGGGGGGCACCTTAATGAGCAGTTCTTC.

This clonotype occurred a few times. This chain uses TRBV18 with TRBJ1-5, with D possibly matching TRBD1 (6 bases). Germline lookup yields CDR1 KGHSH and CDR2 LQKENI. This CDR3 contains 15 residues. V shed 6 bases and J shed 1 base, with 13 bases lying between them. CDR3 bases: TGTGCCAGCTCCAAAACAGGGATAAGCAATCAGCCCCAGCATTTT. Its translation: CASSKTGISNQPQHF.

This clonotype came up a few times. CDR3 sequence (DNA): TGTGCCAGCAGCTTACTGGCGAGGGAGCAGTTCTTC. Residues: CASSLLAREQFF. The chain recombines TRBV7-3 with TRBJ2-1, with D hard to call. Trimming shortened V by 2 bases and J by 10 bases, and 9 bases separated the two germline ends. CDR1 SGHTA and CDR2 FQGTGA come from the germline V gene. The CDR3 loop spans 12 amino acids.

This clonotype was found a few times. V and J are TRBV27 and TRBJ2-1; TRBD2 matches at 9 bases. V lost 6 bases, J lost 7 bases, and 7 bases stayed unmatched. The CDR3 contains 14 residues. Germline assignment: CDR1 MNHEY and CDR2 SMNVEV (reference sequence). In DNA, the CDR3 is TGTGCCAGCAGACCCTTGACTAGCGGTAATGAGCAGTTCTTC. Translated, it gives CASRPLTSGNEQFF.

V and J are TRBV20-1 and TRBJ1-4; weak D call: TRBD1 (5 bases). CDR3 length: 14 residues. Germline V gene sequence: CDR1 DFQATT, CDR2 SNEGSKA (reference sequence). Here the CDR3 DNA reads TGCATAACTACCCGGCCGGGGGATAATGAAAAACTGTTTTTT. Its protein product is CITTRPGDNEKLFF.

This clonotype has a handful of counts. The CDR3 loop is CASSLHADGYTF. CDR3 bases: TGCGCCAGCAGCTTGCATGCGGATGGCTACACCTTC. This chain links TRBV5-1 with TRBJ1-2; D not resolved. CDR3 length: 12 residues. Looked up from germline, CDR1 is SGHRS and CDR2 is YFSETQ. The ends were cut back, 1 base at V and 6 bases at J, with 7 bases in the middle.

This chain uses TRBV9 with TRBJ2-5, with 8 bases lining up with TRBD2. V dropped 0 bases and J dropped 5; count of bases not matched to a gene: 6. The germline CDR1 and CDR2 sequences are SGDLS and YYNGEE. This CDR3 is 15 amino acids long. Written as DNA, the CDR3 is TGTGCCAGCAGCGTAGCGGGGGGGCTGGTTGAGACCCAGTACTTC. It encodes CASSVAGGLVETQYF.